This TCR beta chain was sequenced during a study of cytomegalovirus exposure and HLA in healthy donors. Study information: An earlier analysis found 110 million or so unique TCR beta sequences from approximately 190 million T cells. Study results and limitations: Rare TCR sequences predominated, though certain public TCRs were found in many donors. A classifier reportedly called cytomegalovirus status with high sensitivity and specificity. A later analysis reportedly found fewer N-insertions in an Asian-associated ancestry cluster than the roughly 670-donor mean.

Amplification used 60 Vbeta primers and 13 Jbeta primers. Sequenced by immunoSEQ multiplex PCR; TCRdb stores in-frame clones only, minus some. The data show around 94,000 clones, with less than 85% seen just once and 2.5% to 3% held by the top ten. Deletions cut 1 base from V and 6 bases from J, with 13 bases between. This CDR3 has 14 residues. Germline V gene lookup returns CDR1 SGHTA and CDR2 FQGNSA. A word on this clone: Its antigen is still unknown.

The chain joins TRBV7-2 to TRBJ2-7, with a possible D match to TRBD1 (6 bases). This clonotype originated in a man aged 35 to 55 in good health and CMV-seronegative. The sample taken for sequencing was PBMCs. CDR3 sequence reads: CASSLVPGVGEQYF. The CDR3 DNA follows: TGTGCCAGCAGCTTAGTGCCAGGGGTCGGCGAGCAGTACTTC.